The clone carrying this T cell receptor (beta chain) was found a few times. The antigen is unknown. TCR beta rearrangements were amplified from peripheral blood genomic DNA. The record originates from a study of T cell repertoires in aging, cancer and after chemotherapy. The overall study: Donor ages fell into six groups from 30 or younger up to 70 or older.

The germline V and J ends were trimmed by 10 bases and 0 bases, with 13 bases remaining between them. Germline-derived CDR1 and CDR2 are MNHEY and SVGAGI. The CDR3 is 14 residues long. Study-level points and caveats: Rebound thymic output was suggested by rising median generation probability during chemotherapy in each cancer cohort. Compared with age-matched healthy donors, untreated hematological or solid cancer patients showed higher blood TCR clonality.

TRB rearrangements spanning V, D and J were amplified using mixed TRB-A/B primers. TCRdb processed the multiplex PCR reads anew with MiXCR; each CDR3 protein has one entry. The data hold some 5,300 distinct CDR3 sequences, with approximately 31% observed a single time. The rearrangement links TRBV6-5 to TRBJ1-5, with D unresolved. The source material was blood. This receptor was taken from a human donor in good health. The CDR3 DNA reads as TGTGCCACAGCCATTGGAATTAGCAATCAGCCCCAGCATTTT. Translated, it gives CATAIGISNQPQHF.